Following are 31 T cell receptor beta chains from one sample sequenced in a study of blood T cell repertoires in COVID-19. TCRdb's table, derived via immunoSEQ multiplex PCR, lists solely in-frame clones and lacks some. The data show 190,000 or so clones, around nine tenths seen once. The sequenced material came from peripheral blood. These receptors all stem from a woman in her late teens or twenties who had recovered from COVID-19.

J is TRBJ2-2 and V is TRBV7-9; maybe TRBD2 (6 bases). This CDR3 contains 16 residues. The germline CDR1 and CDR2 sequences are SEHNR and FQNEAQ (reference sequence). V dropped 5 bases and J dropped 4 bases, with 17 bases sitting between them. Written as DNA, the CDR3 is TGTGCCAGCAGCCAGTGGGGCGGGGCACCCACCGGGGAGCTGTTTTTT. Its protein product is CASSQWGGAPTGELFF.

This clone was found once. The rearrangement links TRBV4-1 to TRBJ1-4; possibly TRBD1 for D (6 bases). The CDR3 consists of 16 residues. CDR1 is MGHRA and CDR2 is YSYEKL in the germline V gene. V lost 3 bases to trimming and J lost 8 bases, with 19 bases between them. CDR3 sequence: CASSQSVAGAGEKLFF. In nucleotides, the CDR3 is TGCGCCAGCAGCCAGAGCGTAGCGGGGGCGGGCGAAAAACTGTTTTTT.

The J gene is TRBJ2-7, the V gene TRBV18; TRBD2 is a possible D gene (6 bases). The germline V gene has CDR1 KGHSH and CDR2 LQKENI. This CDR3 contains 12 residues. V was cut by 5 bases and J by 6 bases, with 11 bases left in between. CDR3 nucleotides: TGTGCCAGCTCAGAGACTAGAAGCGAGCAGTACGTC. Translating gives CASSETRSEQYV.

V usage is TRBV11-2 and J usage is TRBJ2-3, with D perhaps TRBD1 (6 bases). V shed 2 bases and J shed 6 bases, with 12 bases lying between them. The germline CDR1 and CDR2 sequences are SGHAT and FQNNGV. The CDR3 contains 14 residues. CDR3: CASSLLGAMDTQYF. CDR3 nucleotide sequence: TGTGCCAGCAGCTTACTGGGGGCGATGGATACGCAGTATTTT.

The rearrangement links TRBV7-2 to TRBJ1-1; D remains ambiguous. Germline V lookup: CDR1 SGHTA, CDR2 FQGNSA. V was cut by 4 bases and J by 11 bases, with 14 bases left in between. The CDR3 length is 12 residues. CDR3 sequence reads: CASSSNEPRAFF. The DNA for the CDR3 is TGTGCCAGCAGCTCCAACGAGCCGAGGGCTTTCTTT.

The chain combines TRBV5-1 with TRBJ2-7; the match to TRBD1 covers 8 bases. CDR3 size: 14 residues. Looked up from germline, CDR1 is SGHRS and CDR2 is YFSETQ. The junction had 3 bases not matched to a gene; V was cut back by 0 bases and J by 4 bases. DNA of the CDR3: TGCGCCAGCAGCTTGGCGACAGGGGTTTACGAGCAGTACGTC. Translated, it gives CASSLATGVYEQYV.

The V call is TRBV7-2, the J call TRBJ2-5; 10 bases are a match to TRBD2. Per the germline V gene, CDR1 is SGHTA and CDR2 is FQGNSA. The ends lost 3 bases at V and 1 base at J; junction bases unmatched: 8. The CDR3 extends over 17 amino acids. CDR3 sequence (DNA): TGTGCCAGCAGCTTCGGGGCTAGCGGGGGCCCCCAAGAGACCCAGTACTTC. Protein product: CASSFGASGGPQETQYF.

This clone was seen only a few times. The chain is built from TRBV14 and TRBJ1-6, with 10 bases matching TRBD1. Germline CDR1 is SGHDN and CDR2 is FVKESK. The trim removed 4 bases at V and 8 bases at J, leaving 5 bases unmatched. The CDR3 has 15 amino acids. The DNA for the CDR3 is TGTGCCAGCAGCCGGACAGGGGGATCTTATTCACCCCTCCACTTT. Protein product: CASSRTGGSYSPLHF.

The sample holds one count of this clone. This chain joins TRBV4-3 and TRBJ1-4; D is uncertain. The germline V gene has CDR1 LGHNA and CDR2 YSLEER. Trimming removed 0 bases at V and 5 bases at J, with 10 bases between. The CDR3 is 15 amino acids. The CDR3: CASSQDSDLNEKLFF. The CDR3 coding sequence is TGCGCCAGCAGCCAAGACTCCGACTTAAATGAAAAACTGTTTTTT.

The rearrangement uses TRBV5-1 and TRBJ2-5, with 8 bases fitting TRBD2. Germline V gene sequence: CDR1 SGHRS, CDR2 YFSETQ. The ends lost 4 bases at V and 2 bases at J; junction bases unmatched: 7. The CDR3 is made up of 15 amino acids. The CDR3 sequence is CASSPLAEPQETQYF. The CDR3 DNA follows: TGCGCCAGCAGCCCACTAGCGGAGCCTCAAGAGACCCAGTACTTC.

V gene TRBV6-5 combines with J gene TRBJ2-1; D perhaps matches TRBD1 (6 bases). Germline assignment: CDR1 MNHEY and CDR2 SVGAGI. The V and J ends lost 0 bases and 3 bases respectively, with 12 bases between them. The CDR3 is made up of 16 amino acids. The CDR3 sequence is CASSYSPQGNYNEQFF. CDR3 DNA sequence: TGTGCCAGCAGTTACTCGCCACAGGGAAACTACAATGAGCAGTTCTTC.

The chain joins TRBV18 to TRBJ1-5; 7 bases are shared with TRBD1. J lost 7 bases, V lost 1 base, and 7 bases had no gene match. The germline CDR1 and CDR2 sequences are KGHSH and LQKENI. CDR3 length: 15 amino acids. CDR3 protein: CASSPLSRQGQPQHF. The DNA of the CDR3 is TGTGCCAGCTCACCACTTTCGAGACAGGGACAGCCCCAGCATTTT.

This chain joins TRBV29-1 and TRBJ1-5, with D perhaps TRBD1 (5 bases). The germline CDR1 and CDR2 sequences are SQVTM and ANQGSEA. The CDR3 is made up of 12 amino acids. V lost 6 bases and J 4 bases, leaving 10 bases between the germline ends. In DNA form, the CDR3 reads TGCAGCGTGGCGGAGGGGAATCAGCCCCAGCATTTT. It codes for CSVAEGNQPQHF.

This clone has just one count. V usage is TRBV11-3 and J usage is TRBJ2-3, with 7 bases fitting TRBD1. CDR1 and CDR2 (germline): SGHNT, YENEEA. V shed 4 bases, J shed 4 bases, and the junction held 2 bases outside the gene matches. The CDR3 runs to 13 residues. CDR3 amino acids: CASSSQGADTQYF. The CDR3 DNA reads TGTGCCAGCAGCTCCCAGGGGGCAGATACGCAGTATTTT.

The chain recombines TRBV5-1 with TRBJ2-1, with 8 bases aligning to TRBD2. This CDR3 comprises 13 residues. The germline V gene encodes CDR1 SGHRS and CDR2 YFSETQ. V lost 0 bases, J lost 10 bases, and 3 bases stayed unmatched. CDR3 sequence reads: CASSLAGGEEQFF. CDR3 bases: TGCGCCAGCAGCTTGGCCGGGGGGGAAGAGCAGTTCTTC. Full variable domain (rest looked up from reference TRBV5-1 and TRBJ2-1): KAGVTQTPRYLIKTRGQQVTLSCSPISGHRSVSWYQQTPGQGLQFLFEYFSETQRNKGNFPGRFSGRQFSNSRSEMNVSTLELGDSALYLCASSLAGGEEQFFGPGTRLTVL.

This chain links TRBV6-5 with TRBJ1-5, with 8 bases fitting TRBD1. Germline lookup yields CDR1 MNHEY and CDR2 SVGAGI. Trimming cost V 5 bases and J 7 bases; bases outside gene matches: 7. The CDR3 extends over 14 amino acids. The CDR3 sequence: CASSKHRGGQPQHF. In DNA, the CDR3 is TGTGCCAGCAGTAAACACAGGGGGGGCCAGCCCCAGCATTTT.

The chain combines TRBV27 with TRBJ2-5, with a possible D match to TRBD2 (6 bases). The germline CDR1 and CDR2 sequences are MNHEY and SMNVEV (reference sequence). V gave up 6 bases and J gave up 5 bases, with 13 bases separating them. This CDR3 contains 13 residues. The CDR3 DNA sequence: TGTGCCAGCAGCACGGGGCTAGCGGAGACCCAGTACTTC. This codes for CASSTGLAETQYF.

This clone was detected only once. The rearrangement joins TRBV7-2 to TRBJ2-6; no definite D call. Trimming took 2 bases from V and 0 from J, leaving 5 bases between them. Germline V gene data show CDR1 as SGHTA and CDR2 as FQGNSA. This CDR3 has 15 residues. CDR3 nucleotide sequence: TGTGCCAGCAGCTTATCCGGCTCTGGGGCCAACGTCCTGACTTTC. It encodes CASSLSGSGANVLTF.

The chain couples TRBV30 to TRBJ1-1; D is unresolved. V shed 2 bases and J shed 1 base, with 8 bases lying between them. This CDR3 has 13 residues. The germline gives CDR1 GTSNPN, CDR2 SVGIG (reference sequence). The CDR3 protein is CAWSTGGNTEAFF. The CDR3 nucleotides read TGTGCCTGGAGTACGGGAGGGAACACTGAAGCTTTCTTT.

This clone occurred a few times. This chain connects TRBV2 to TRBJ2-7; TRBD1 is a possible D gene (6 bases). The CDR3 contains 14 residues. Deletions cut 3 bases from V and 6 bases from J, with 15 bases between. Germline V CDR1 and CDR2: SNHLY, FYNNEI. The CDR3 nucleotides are TGTGCCAGCAGTGAGGGGGCTGCAAGGGGCGAGCAGTACTTC. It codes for CASSEGAARGEQYF.

The CDR3 DNA reads TGTGCCAGCAGCCAAGATCGCCAGGGGGCGCGGGATAGCAATCAGCCCCAGCATTTT. Its protein product is CASSQDRQGARDSNQPQHF. J is TRBJ1-5 and V is TRBV4-2, with 8 bases aligning to TRBD1. The CDR3 consists of 19 residues. Germline CDR1 is LGHNA and CDR2 is YNFKEQ. J was trimmed by 0 bases and V by 0 bases; bases with no gene match: 10.

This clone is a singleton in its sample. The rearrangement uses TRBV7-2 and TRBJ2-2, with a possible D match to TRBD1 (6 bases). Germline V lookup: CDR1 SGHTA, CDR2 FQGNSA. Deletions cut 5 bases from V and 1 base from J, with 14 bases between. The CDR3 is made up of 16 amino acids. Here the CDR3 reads CASSRNRVLNTGELFF. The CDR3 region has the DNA TGTGCCAGCAGCCGCAACAGGGTCCTGAACACCGGGGAGCTGTTTTTT.

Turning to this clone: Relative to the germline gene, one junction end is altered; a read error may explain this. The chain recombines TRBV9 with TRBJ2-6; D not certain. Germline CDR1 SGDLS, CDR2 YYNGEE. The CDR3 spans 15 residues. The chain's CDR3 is CASGVVSSGANVLTF. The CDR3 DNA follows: TGTGCCAGCGGCGTAGTGAGCTCTGGGGCCAACGTCCTGACTTTC.

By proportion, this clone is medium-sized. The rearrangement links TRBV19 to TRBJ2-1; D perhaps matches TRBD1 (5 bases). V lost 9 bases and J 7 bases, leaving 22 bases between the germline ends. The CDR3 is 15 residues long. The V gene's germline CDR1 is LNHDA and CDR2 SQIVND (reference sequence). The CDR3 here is CASNQNRFEGNEQFF. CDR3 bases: TGTGCCAGCAATCAGAACAGGTTCGAAGGGAATGAGCAGTTCTTC. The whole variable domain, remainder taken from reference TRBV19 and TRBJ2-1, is DGGITQSPKYLFRKEGQNVTLSCEQNLNHDAMYWYRQDPGQGLRLIYYSQIVNDFQKGDIAEGYSVSREKKESFPLTVTSAQKNPTAFYLCASNQNRFEGNEQFFGPGTRLTVL.

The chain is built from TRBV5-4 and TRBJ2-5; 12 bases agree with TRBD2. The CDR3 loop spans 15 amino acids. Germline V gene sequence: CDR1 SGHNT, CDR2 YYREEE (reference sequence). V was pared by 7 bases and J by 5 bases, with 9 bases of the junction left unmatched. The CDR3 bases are TGTGCCAGCGAGCTAGCGGGGGGGCCGGGGGAGACCCAGTACTTC. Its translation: CASELAGGPGETQYF.

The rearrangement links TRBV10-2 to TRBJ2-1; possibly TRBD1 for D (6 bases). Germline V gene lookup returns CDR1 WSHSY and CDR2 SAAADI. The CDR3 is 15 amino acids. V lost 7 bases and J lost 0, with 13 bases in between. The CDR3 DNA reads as TGCGCCAGCAAGACAGGCCCGAGCTCCTACAATGAGCAGTTCTTC. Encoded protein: CASKTGPSSYNEQFF.

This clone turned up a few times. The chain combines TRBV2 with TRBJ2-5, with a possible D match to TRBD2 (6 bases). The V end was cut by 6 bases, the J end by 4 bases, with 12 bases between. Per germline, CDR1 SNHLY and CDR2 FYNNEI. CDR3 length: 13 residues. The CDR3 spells CASSQTRGETQYF. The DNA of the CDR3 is TGTGCCAGCAGCCAGACTAGGGGAGAGACCCAGTACTTC.

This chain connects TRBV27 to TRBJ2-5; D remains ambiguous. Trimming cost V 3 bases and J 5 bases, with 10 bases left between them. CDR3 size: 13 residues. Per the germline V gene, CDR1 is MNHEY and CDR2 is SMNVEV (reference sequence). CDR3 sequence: CASSFLAAETQYF. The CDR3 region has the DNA TGTGCCAGCAGTTTTTTAGCCGCCGAGACCCAGTACTTC.

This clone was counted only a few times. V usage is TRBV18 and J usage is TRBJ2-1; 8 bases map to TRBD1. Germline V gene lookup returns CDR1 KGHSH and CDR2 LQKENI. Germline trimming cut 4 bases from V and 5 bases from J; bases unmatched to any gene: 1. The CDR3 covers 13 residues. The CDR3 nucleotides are TGTGCCAGCTCACTGGACAGGGACAATGAGCAGTTCTTC. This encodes CASSLDRDNEQFF.

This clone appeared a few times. CDR3 protein: CASGQFRQSEHGTEAFF. The CDR3 nucleotides are TGTGCCAGCGGCCAATTTAGACAGTCCGAGCACGGGACTGAAGCTTTCTTT. This chain joins TRBV21-1 and TRBJ1-1; the D segment call TRBD1 is taken from the table without a DNA check. TRBV21-1 is a pseudogene locus. CDR3 length: 17 residues.

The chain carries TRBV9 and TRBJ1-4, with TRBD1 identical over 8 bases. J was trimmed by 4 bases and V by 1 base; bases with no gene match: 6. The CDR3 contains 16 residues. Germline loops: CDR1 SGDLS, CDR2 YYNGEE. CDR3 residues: CASSVSFGQGNEKLFF. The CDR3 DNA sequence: TGTGCCAGCAGCGTAAGTTTCGGACAGGGTAATGAAAAACTGTTTTTT.